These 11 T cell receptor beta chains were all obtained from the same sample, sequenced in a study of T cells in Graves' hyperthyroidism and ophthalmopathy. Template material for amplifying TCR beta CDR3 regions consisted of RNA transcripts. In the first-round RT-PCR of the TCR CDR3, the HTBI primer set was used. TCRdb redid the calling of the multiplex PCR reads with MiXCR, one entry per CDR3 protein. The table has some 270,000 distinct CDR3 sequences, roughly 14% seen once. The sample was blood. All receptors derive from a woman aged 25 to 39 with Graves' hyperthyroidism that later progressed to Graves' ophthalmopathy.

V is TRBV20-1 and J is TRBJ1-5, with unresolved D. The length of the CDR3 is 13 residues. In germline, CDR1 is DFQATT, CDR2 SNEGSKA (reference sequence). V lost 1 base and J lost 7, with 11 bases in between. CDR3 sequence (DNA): TGCAGTGCTAGAGCCTTGGCGGCGCAGCCCCAGCATTTT. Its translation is CSARALAAQPQHF.

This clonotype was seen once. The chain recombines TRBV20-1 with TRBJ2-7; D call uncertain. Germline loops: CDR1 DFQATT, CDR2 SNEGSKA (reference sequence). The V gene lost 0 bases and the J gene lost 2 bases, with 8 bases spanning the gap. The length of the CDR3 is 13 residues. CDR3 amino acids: CSARDSPAYEQYF. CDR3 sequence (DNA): TGCAGTGCTAGAGACAGCCCAGCCTACGAGCAGTACTTC.

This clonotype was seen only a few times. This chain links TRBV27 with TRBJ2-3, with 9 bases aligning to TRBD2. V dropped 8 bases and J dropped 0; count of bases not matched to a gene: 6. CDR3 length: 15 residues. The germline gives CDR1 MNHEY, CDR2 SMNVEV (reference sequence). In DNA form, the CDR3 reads TGTGCCAGCCACCGTCTAGCGGGGAGCACAGATACGCAGTATTTT. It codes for CASHRLAGSTDTQYF.

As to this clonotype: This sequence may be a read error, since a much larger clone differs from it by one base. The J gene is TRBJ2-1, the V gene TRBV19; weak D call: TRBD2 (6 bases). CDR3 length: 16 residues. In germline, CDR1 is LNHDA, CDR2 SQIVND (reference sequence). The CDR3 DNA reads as TGTGCCAGTAGTACTATGGGGGAGGTACCCTACAATGAGCAGCTCTTC. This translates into CASSTMGEVPYNEQLF.

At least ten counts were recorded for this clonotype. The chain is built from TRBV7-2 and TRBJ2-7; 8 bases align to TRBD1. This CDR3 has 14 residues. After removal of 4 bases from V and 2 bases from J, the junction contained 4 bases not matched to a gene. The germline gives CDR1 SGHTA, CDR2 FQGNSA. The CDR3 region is CASSSGTGPYEQYF. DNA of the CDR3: TGTGCCAGCAGCTCCGGGACAGGCCCCTACGAGCAGTACTTC.

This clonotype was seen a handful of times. CDR3 protein: CASSHPRGGLDTQYF. CDR3 coding DNA: TGTGCCAGCAGCCACCCCCGGGGGGGCCTAGATACGCAGTATTTT. V gene TRBV9 combines with J gene TRBJ2-3; 8 nucleotides agree with TRBD2. V trimming: 4 bases; J trimming: 5 bases; junction bases outside the gene matches: 9. The CDR3 is 15 residues long. Germline lookup yields CDR1 SGDLS and CDR2 YYNGEE.

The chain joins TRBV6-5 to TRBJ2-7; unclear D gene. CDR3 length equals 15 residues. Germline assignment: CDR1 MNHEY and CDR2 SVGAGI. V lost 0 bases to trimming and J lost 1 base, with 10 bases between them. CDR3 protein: CASSYSSTLSYEQYF. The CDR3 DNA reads TGTGCCAGCAGTTACTCCTCGACCTTATCCTACGAGCAGTACTTC.

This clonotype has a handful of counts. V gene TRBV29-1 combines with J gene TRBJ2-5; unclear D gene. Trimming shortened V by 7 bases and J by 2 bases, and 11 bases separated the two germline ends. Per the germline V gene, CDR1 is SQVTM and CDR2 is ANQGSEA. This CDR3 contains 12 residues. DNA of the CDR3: TGCAGCGCCGGACGGATTCAAGAGACCCAGTACTTC. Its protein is CSAGRIQETQYF.

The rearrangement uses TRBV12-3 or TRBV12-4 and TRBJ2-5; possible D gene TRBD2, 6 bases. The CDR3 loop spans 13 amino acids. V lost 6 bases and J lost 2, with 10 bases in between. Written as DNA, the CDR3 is TGTGCCAGCAGGCCGGGACTGCAAGAGACCCAGTACTTC. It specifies CASRPGLQETQYF.

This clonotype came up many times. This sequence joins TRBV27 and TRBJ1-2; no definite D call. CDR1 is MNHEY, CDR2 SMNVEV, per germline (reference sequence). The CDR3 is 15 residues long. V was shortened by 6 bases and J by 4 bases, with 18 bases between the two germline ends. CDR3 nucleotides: TGTGCCAGCAGAGACCAAGGTTGGGGTACCTATGGCTACACCTTC. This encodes CASRDQGWGTYGYTF.

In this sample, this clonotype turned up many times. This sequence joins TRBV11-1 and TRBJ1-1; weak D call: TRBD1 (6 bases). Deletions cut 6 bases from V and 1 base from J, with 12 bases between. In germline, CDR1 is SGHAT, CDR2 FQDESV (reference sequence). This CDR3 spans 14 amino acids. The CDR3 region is CASRRGQPNTEAFF. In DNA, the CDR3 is TGTGCCAGCAGACGAGGACAGCCGAACACTGAAGCTTTCTTT.